A selection of T cell receptor beta chains follows, all from one sample in a study of response to subunit inactivated influenza vaccine. TCRdb fed the RT-PCR reads into MiXCR, producing one record per CDR3 protein. This sample has around 790,000 distinct CDR3 sequences, with 21% found just once. This specimen consisted of PBMCs from blood, obtained about 5 days after vaccination. The receptors were sampled from a man aged 50-60 years who received an inactivated influenza vaccine. Both conserved end residues are part of each CDR3. The order of the fields is clone size, D gene, J gene, V gene, CDR3 protein, CDR3 DNA. A D gene is named only where the DNA matches it firmly. Clone sizes are given selectively: once, few, many, or a class where the clone is expanded.

size: few; D: TRBD1; J: TRBJ2-1; V: TRBV24-1; CDR3: CATSDLGQGFEQFF; DNA: TGTGCCACCAGTGATTTGGGACAGGGCTTTGAGCAGTTCTTC
size: few; D: NA; J: TRBJ1-2; V: TRBV20-1; CDR3: CSARDPYSSGFYGYTF; DNA: TGCAGTGCTAGAGATCCGTACAGTAGCGGTTTCTATGGCTACACCTTC
size: NA; D: TRBD2; J: TRBJ2-1; V: TRBV29-1; CDR3: CSVSIGTSGASYNEQFF; DNA: TGCAGCGTTTCTATCGGGACTAGCGGGGCCTCCTACAATGAGCAGTTCTTC
size: few; D: NA; J: TRBJ2-4; V: TRBV24-1; CDR3: CATPSLAGDHVLAKNIQYF; DNA: TGTGCCACTCCCTCGTTGGCAGGGGATCACGTACTAGCCAAAAACATTCAGTACTTC
size: NA; D: NA; J: TRBJ2-3; V: TRBV6-1; CDR3: CASSPRGGVQTDTQYF; DNA: TGTGCCAGCTCTCCCCGAGGGGGGGTTCAGACAGATACGCAGTATTTT
size: few; D: NA; J: TRBJ2-3; V: TRBV3-1; CDR3: CASSQSSSDTQYF; DNA: TGTGCCAGCAGCCAGAGTTCATCAGATACGCAGTATTTT
size: NA; D: NA; J: TRBJ2-1; V: TRBV11-3; CDR3: CASSLGLGRRQNNEQFF; DNA: TGTGCCAGCAGCTTAGGTCTCGGGCGGAGGCAGAACAATGAGCAGTTCTTC
size: few; D: NA; J: TRBJ1-2; V: TRBV6-1; CDR3: CASRDRANYGYTF; DNA: TGTGCCAGCAGGGACAGAGCTAACTATGGCTACACCTTC
size: NA; D: TRBD1; J: TRBJ2-7; V: TRBV12-3/TRBV12-4; CDR3: CASRHRGSEQYF; DNA: TGTGCCAGCAGGCACAGGGGGAGCGAGCAGTACTTC
size: NA; D: NA; J: TRBJ1-2; V: TRBV29-1; CDR3: CSVEDRLGGYTF; DNA: TGCAGCGTTGAAGATCGACTCGGGGGCTACACCTTC
size: NA; D: NA; J: TRBJ1-1; V: TRBV12-3/TRBV12-4; CDR3: CASSLRGKAEAFF; DNA: TGTGCCAGCAGTTTGCGGGGTAAGGCTGAAGCTTTCTTT
size: NA; D: NA; J: TRBJ1-1; V: TRBV11-1; CDR3: CASSALGHSQNMNTEAFF; DNA: TGTGCCAGCAGCGCCCTCGGACACAGTCAAAACATGAACACTGAAGCTTTCTTT
size: NA; D: TRBD2; J: TRBJ2-3; V: TRBV20-1; CDR3: CSAPGTSRPDTQYF; DNA: TGCAGTGCCCCCGGGACTAGCCGTCCAGATACGCAGTATTTT
size: NA; D: NA; J: TRBJ2-2; V: TRBV7-2; CDR3: CASSLGGLSTGELFF; DNA: TGTGCCAGCAGCTTAGGGGGACTGTCGACCGGGGAGCTGTTTTTT